This TCR beta chain was captured by sequencing in a study of blood T cells in healthy people across ages. On this clonotype itself: The antigen is undetermined.

Every participating donor contributed roughly 9.6 milliliters of peripheral blood through a draw. Overall study results and limits: With unsorted PBMCs, a conclusive comparison of naive versus antigen-experienced cells was not possible.

A second PCR, run for roughly 7 to 12 cycles, used a sample-barcoded 5' primer plus a J-beta primer mix. Via MiXCR, TCRdb re-called the 5' RACE reads, giving one row per CDR3 protein. This sample has around 1.5 million distinct CDR3 sequences, with roughly 40% found just once. This clonotype was sampled from a woman aged 18-29 years in good health. The specimen sequenced was blood.

CDR3 nucleotides: TGTGCCAGCAGTGGGCTGGGGGCAACTAATGAAAAACTGTTTTTT. This sequence encodes CASSGLGATNEKLFF. The chain employs TRBV6-1 and TRBJ1-4; D may be TRBD1 (5 bases). The CDR3 length is 15 residues. Germline CDR1 and CDR2: MNHNS and SASEGT. V was clipped by 4 bases and J by 0 bases, with 9 bases between them.